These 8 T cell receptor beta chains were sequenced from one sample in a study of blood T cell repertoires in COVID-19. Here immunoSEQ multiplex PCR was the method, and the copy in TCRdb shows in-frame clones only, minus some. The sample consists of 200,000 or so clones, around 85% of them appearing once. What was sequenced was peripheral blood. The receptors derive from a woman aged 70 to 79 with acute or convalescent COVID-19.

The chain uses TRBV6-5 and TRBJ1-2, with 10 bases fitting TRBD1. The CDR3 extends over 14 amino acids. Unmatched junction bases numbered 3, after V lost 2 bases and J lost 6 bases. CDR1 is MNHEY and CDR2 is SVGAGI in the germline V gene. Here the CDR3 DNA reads TGTGCCAGCAGTTACGGAGGACAGGGGGATGGCTACACCTTC. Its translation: CASSYGGQGDGYTF.

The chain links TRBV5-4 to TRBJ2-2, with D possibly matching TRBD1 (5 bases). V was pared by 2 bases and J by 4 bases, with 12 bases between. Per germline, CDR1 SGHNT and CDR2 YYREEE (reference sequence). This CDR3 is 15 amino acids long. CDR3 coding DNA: TGTGCCAGCAGCTTATCCAGGGCCGCCACCGGGGAGCTGTTTTTT. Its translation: CASSLSRAATGELFF.

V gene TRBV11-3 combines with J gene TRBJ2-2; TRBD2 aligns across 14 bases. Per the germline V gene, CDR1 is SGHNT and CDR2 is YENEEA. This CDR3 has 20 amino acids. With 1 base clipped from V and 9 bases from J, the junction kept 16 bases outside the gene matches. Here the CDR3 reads CASSLVPRLAGGLHRRELFF. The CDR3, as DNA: TGTGCCAGCAGCTTAGTCCCCAGACTAGCGGGAGGGCTACACCGCCGGGAGCTGTTTTTT.

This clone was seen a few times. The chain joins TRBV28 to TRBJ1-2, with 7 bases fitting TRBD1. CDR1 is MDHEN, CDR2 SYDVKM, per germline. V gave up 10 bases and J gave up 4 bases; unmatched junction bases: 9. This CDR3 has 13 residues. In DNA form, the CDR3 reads TGTGCCACCGTTCCGGGACAGATCTATGGCTACACCTTC. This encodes CATVPGQIYGYTF.

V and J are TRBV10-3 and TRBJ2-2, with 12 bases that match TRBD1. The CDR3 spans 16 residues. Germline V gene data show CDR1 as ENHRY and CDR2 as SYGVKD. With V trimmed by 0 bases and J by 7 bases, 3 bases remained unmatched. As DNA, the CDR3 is TGTGCCATCAGTGAGTCCGGGACAGGGGGCTTCGGGGAGCTGTTTTTT. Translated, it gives CAISESGTGGFGELFF.

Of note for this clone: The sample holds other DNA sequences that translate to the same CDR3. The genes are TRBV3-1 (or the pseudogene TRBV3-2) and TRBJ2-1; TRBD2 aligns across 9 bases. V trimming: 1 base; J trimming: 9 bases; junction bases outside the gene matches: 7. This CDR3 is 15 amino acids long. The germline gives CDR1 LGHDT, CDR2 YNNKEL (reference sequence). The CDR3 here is CASSQVAGAGSEQFF. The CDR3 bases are TGTGCCAGCAGCCAAGTAGCGGGAGCTGGGAGTGAGCAGTTCTTC.

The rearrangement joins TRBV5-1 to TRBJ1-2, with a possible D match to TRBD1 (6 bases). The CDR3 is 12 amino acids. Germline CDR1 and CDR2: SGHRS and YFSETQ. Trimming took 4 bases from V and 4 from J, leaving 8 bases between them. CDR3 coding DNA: TGCGCCAGCAGCCCGGACAGCTATGGCTACACCTTC. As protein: CASSPDSYGYTF.

CDR3 sequence: CASSSLYEQYF. For the CDR3, the DNA is TGTGCCAGCAGTTCCCTCTACGAGCAGTACTTC. The genes are TRBV2 and TRBJ2-7; D uncertain. The CDR3 has 11 amino acids. Germline CDR1 and CDR2: SNHLY and FYNNEI. Trimming shortened V by 5 bases and J by 3 bases, and 5 bases separated the two germline ends.